These 5 T cell receptor beta chains originate from one sample sequenced in a study of blood T cells in healthy people across ages. Primers used in a second PCR of about 6 to 11 cycles were a sample-barcoded 5' primer and a J-beta primer mix. TCRdb passed the 5' RACE reads through MiXCR, listing each CDR3 protein once. The repertoire consists of about 780,000 distinct CDR3 sequences, with about half occurring once and the leading ten covering roughly 20%. Specimen: blood. Source of these receptors: a man at least 80 years old in good health.

This clonotype has just a few counts. The J gene is TRBJ2-1, the V gene TRBV10-3; 9 nucleotides align to TRBD1. Germline values: CDR1 ENHRY, CDR2 SYGVKD. CDR3 length: 14 amino acids. V shed 2 bases and J 9 bases; nucleotides not matched to a gene: 5. CDR3 bases: TGTGCCATCAGTGAGAGGACAGGGGAGGGTGAGCAGTTCTTC. Translation gives CAISERTGEGEQFF.

The chain has TRBV2 and TRBJ1-2; 7 positions match TRBD1. The CDR3 contains 14 residues. CDR1 is SNHLY and CDR2 is FYNNEI in the germline V gene. J was trimmed by 7 bases and V by 4 bases; bases with no gene match: 9. CDR3 sequence reads: CASSGGQGVLGYTF. The CDR3 DNA is TGTGCCAGCAGTGGAGGTCAGGGGGTCCTTGGCTACACCTTC. Full variable domain (outside the CDR3, taken from reference TRBV2 and TRBJ1-2): EPEVTQTPSHQVTQMGQEVILRCVPISNHLYFYWYRQILGQKVEFLVSFYNNEISEKSEIFDDQFSVERPDGSNFTLKIRSTKLEDSAMYFCASSGGQGVLGYTFGSGTRLTVV.

This clonotype has more than one count but fewer than ten. V is TRBV18 and J is TRBJ2-7, with D hard to call. Deletions cut 2 bases from V and 3 bases from J, with 11 bases between. The germline V gene has CDR1 KGHSH and CDR2 LQKENI. The CDR3 is 14 residues long. The DNA of the CDR3 is TGTGCCAGCTCACCAAGCCGCGGAGACTACGAGCAGTACTTC. Protein product: CASSPSRGDYEQYF.

Remarks on this clonotype: Compared with germline, one end of the junction differs, possibly owing to a read error. The chain couples TRBV12-3 or TRBV12-4 to TRBJ2-1, with a tentative D call TRBD2 (6 bases). The length of the CDR3 is 17 residues. The CDR3 loop is CASSLGRRAGSYDEQFF. As DNA, the CDR3 is TGTGCCAGCAGTTTAGGAAGGAGAGCGGGTTCCTACGATGAGCAGTTCTTC.

This clonotype was recorded a few times. The gene calls are TRBV5-1 and TRBJ2-3; D may be TRBD1 (6 bases). V lost 0 bases, J lost 0 bases, and 11 bases lay in between. CDR1 and CDR2 (germline): SGHRS, YFSETQ. The CDR3 has 16 residues. The CDR3 loop reads CASSLEGQHSTDTQYF. The CDR3 nucleotides are TGCGCCAGCAGCTTGGAAGGACAGCATAGCACAGATACGCAGTATTTT.